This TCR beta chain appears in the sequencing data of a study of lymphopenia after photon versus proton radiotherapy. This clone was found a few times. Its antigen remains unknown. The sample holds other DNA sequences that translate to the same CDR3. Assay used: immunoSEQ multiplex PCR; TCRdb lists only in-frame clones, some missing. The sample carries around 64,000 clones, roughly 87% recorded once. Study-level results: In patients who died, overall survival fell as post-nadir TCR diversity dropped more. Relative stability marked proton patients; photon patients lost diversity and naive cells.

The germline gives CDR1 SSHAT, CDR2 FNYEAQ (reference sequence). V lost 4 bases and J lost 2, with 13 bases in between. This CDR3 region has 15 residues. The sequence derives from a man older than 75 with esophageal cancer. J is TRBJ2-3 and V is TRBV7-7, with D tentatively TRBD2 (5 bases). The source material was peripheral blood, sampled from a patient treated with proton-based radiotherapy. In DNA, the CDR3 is TGTGCCAGCAGCTATCGGGGTTCATCCACAGATACGCAGTATTTT. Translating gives CASSYRGSSTDTQYF.